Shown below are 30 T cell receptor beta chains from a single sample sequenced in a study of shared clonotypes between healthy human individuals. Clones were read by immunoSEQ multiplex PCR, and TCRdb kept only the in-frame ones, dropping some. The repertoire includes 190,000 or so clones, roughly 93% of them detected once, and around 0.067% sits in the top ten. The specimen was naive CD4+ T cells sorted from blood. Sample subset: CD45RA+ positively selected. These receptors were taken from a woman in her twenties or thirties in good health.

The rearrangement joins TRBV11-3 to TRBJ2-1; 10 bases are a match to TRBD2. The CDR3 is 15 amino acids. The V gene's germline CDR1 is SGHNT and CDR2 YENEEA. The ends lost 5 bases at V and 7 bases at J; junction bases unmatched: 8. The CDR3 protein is CASSLTSGIWNEQFF. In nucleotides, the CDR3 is TGTGCCAGCAGCCTAACTAGCGGGATCTGGAATGAGCAGTTCTTC.

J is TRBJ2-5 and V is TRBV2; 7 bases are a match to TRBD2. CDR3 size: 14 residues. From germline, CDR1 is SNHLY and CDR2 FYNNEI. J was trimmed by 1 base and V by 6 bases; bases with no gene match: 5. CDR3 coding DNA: TGTGCCAGCAGAAGAGGGACTACCCAAGAGACCCAGTACTTC. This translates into CASRRGTTQETQYF.

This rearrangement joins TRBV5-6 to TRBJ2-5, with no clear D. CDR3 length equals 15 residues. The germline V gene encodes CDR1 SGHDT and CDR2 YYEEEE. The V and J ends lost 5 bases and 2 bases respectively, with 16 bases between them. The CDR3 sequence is CASRRRLKTQETQYF. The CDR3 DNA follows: TGTGCCAGCAGAAGGCGATTAAAGACTCAAGAGACCCAGTACTTC. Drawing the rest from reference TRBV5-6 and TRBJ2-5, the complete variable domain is DAGVTQSPTHLIKTRGQQVTLRCSPKSGHDTVSWYQQALGQGPQFIFQYYEEEERQRGNFPDRFSGHQFPNYSSELNVNALLLGDSALYLCASRRRLKTQETQYFGPGTRLLVL.

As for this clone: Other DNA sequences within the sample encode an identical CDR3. The CDR3 DNA is TGTGCCAGCAGTTTCGGGGGCAGCAGCAATCAGCCCCAGCATTTT. Translation gives CASSFGGSSNQPQHF. The chain recombines TRBV28 with TRBJ1-5; D perhaps matches TRBD1 (6 bases). Germline V lookup: CDR1 MDHEN, CDR2 SYDVKM. The V gene lost 3 bases and the J gene lost 1 base, with 10 bases spanning the gap. This CDR3 has 15 amino acids.

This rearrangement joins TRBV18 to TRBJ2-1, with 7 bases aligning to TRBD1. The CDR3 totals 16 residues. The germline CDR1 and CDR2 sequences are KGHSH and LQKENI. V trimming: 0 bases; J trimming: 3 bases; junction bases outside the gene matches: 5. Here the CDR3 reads CASSPPPRTGYNEQFF. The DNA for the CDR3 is TGTGCCAGCTCACCACCGCCGAGGACAGGCTACAATGAGCAGTTCTTC. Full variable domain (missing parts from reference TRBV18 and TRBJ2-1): NAGVMQNPRHLVRRRGQEARLRCSPMKGHSHVYWYRQLPEEGLKFMVYLQKENIIDESGMPKERFSAEFPKEGPSILRIQQVVRGDSAAYFCASSPPPRTGYNEQFFGPGTRLTVL.

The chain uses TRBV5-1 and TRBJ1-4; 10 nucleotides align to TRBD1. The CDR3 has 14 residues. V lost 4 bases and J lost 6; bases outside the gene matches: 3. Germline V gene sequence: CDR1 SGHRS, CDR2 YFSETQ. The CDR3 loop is CASSPGTGDEKLFF. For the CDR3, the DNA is TGCGCCAGCAGCCCCGGGACAGGGGATGAAAAACTGTTTTTT.

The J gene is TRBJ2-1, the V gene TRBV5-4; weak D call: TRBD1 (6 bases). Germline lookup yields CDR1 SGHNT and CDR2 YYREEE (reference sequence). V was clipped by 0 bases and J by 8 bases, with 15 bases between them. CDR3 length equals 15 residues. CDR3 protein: CASSLDISGAHEQFF. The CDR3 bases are TGTGCCAGCAGCTTGGATATTTCAGGGGCCCATGAGCAGTTCTTC.

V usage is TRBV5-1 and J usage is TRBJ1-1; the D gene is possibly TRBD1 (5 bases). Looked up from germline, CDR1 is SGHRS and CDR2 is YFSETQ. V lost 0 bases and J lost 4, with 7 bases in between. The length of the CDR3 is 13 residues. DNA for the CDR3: TGCGCCAGCAGCTTGGCGGGGGTCACTGAAGCTTTCTTT. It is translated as CASSLAGVTEAFF.

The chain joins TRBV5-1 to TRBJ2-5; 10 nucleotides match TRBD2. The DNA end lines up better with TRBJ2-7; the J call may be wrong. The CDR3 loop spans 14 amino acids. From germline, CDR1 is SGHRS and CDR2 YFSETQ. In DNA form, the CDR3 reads TGCGCCAGTTCAGCGGGAGGGCCCGACTACGAGCAGTACTTC. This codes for CASSAGGPDYEQYF.

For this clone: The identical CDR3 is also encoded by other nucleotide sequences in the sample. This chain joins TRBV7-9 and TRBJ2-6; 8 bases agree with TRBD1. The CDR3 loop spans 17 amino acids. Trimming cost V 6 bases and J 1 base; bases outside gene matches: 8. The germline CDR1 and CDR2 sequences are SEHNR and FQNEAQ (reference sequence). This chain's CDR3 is CASRGQGQISGANVLTF. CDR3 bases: TGTGCCAGCAGAGGACAGGGACAGATTTCTGGGGCCAACGTCCTGACTTTC.

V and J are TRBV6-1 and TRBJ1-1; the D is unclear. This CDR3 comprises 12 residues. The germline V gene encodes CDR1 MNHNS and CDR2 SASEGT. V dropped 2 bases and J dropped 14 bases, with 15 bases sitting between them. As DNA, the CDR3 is TGTGCCAGCAGTGAACCCCCAACTAGAGCCTTCTTT. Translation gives CASSEPPTRAFF.

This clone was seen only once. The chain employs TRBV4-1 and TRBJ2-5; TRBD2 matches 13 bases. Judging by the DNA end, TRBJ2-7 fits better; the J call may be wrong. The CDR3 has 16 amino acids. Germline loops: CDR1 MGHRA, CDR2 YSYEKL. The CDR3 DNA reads TGCGCCAGCAGCCGATCAGGACTAGCGGGAGTTTACGAGCAGTACTTC. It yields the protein CASSRSGLAGVYEQYF.

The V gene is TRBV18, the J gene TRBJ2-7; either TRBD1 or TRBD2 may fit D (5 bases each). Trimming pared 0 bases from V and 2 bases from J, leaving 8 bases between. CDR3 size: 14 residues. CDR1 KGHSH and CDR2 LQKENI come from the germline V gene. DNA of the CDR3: TGTGCCAGCTCACCACCGGGGGTAACCTACGAGCAGTACTTC. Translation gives CASSPPGVTYEQYF.

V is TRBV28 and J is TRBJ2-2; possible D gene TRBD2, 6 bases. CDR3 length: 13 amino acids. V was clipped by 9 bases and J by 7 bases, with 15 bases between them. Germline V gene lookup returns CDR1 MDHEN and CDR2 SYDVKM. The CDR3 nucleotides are TGTGCCAGTTTACTAGCCCGCGGCGGGGAGCTGTTTTTT. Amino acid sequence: CASLLARGGELFF.

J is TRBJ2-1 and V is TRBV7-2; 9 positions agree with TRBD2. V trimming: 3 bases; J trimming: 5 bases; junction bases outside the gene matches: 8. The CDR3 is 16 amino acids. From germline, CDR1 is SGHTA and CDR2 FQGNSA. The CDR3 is CASSFMSGRYNNEQFF. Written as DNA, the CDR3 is TGTGCCAGCAGCTTTATGAGCGGGAGGTATAACAATGAGCAGTTCTTC.

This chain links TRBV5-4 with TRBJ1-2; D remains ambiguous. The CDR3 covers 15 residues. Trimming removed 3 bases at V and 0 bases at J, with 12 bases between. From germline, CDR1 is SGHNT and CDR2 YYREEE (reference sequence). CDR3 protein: CASSSTAGTNYGYTF. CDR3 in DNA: TGTGCCAGCAGCTCTACCGCGGGAACTAACTATGGCTACACCTTC. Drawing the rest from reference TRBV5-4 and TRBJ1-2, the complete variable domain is ETGVTQSPTHLIKTRGQQVTLRCSSQSGHNTVSWYQQALGQGPQFIFQYYREEENGRGNFPPRFSGLQFPNYSSELNVNALELDDSALYLCASSSTAGTNYGYTFGSGTRLTVV.

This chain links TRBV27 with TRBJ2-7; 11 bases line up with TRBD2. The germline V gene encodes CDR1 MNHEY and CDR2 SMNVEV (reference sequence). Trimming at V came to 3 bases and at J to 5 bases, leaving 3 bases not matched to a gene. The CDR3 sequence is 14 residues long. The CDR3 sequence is CASSFLAGGHEQYF. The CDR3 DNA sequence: TGTGCCAGCAGTTTCCTAGCGGGAGGCCACGAGCAGTACTTC.

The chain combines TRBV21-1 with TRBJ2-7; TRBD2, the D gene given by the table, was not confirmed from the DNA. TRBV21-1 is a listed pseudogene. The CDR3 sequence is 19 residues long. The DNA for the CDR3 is TGTGCCAGTTCCGGCGGGGATAGCGGAGAAGGGCATGCTCTCTACGAGCAGTACTTC. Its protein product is CASSGGDSGEGHALYEQYF.

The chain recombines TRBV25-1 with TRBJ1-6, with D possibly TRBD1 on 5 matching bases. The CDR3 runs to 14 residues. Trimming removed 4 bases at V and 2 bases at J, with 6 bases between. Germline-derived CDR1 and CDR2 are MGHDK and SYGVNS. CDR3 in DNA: TGTGCCAGCAGTGTAGGGGCCTATAATTCACCCCTCCACTTT. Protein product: CASSVGAYNSPLHF. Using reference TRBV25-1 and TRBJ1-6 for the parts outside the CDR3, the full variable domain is EADIYQTPRYLVIGTGKKITLECSQTMGHDKMYWYQQDPGMELHLIHYSYGVNSTEKGDLSSESTVSRIRTEHFPLTLESARPSHTSQYLCASSVGAYNSPLHFGNGTRLTVT.

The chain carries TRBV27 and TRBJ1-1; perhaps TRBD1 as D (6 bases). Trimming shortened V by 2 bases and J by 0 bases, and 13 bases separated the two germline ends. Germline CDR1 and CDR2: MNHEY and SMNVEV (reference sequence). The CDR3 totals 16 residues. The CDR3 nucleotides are TGTGCCAGCAGTTTAGCCCCGGGACAACTGAACACTGAAGCTTTCTTT. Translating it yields CASSLAPGQLNTEAFF.

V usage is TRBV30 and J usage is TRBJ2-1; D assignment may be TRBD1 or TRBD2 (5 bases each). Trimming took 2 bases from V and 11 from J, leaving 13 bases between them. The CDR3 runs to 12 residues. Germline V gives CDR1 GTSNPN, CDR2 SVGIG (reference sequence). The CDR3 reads CAWSTRDPQQFF. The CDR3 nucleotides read TGTGCCTGGAGTACCAGGGACCCCCAGCAGTTCTTC.

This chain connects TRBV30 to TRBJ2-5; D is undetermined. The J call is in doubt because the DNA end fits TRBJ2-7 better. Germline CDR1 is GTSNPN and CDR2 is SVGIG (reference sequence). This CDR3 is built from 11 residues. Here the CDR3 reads CAWSGQAEQYF. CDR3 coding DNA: TGTGCCTGGAGTGGGCAGGCCGAGCAGTACTTC.

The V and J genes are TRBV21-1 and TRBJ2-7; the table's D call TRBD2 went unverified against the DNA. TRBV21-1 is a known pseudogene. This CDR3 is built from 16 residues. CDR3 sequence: CASSSRGGSERNEQYF. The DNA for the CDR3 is TGTGCCAGCAGCTCCCGGGGGGGGTCCGAGAGGAACGAGCAGTACTTC.

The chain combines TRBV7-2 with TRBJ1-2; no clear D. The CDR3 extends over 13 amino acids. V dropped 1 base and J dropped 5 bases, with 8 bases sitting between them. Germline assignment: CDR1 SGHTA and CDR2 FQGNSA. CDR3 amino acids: CASSLGAAYGYTF. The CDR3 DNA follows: TGTGCCAGCAGCTTAGGGGCAGCGTATGGCTACACCTTC.

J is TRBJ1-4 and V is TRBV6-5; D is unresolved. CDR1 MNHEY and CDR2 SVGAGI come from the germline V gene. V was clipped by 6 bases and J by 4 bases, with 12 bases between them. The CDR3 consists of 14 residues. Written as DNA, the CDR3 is TGTGCCAGCAGCCGAGGGTTTAATAATGAAAAACTGTTTTTT. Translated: CASSRGFNNEKLFF.

The CDR3: CASSALPRGQSYEQYF. CDR3 DNA sequence: TGTGCCAGTAGTGCTTTACCCAGGGGGCAGAGCTACGAGCAGTACTTC. The rearrangement uses TRBV19 and TRBJ2-5; 8 bases agree with TRBD1. Matching the DNA end better, TRBJ2-7 makes the J call doubtful. The CDR3 sequence is 16 residues long. Germline-derived CDR1 and CDR2 are LNHDA and SQIVND (reference sequence).

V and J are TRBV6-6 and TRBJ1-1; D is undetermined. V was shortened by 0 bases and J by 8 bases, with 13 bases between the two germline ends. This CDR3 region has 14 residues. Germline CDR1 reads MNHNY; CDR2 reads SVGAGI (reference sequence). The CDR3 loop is CASSYSPEVEEAFF. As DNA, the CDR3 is TGTGCCAGCAGTTACTCCCCCGAGGTTGAGGAAGCTTTCTTT.

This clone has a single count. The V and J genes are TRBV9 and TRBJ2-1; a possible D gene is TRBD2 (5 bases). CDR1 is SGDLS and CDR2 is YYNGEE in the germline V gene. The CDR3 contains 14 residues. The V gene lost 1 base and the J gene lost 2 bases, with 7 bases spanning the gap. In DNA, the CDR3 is TGTGCCAGCAGCGTAACCGGGGCCTACAATGAGCAGTTCTTC. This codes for CASSVTGAYNEQFF.

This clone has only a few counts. The CDR3 DNA is TGCGCCAGCAGCTTACAGGGCTCGAACACTGAAGCTTTCTTT. Translating gives CASSLQGSNTEAFF. The V and J genes are TRBV5-1 and TRBJ1-1, with a tentative D call TRBD1 (6 bases). This CDR3 is 14 amino acids long. The germline gives CDR1 SGHRS, CDR2 YFSETQ. Trimming pared 2 bases from V and 1 base from J, leaving 9 bases between.

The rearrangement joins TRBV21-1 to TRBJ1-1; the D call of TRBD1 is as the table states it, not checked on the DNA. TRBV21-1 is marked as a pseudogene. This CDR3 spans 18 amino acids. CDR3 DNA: TGTGCCAGCAGCAAAGTCCCTCAGGACAGGGGTAATAACACTGAAGCTTTCTTT. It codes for CASSKVPQDRGNNTEAFF.